What follows are 14 T cell receptor beta chains derived from one specimen sequenced in a study of blood T cell repertoires in COVID-19. The method was immunoSEQ multiplex PCR; TCRdb's version includes in-frame clones alone and lacks a portion of them. In the table there are roughly 220,000 clones, 65% to 90% of which are singletons. Sequencing was done on a sample of peripheral blood. The receptors were gathered from a woman in her thirties or forties who had recovered from COVID-19.

Only one count was recorded for this clone. The chain recombines TRBV5-5 with TRBJ2-7; possibly TRBD1 for D (6 bases). CDR1 SGHKS and CDR2 YYEKEE come from the germline V gene (reference sequence). This CDR3 is built from 15 residues. V dropped 0 bases and J dropped 2 bases, with 12 bases sitting between them. CDR3 DNA: TGTGCCAGCAGCTTGGCGGACAGTCTAACCTACGAGCAGTACTTC. Its protein is CASSLADSLTYEQYF.

The J gene is TRBJ1-1, the V gene TRBV30; D is unclear. Germline V gives CDR1 GTSNPN, CDR2 SVGIG (reference sequence). This CDR3 has 14 amino acids. V was trimmed by 0 bases and J by 2 bases, leaving 10 bases between them. The CDR3 region is CAWSVKGGNTEAFF. Here the CDR3 DNA reads TGTGCCTGGAGTGTAAAGGGAGGAAACACTGAAGCTTTCTTT.

The rearrangement uses TRBV7-9 and TRBJ1-4; TRBD1 aligns across 9 bases. The CDR3 length is 15 residues. With V trimmed by 5 bases and J by 7 bases, 8 bases remained unmatched. Germline CDR1 and CDR2: SEHNR and FQNEAQ (reference sequence). CDR3: CASSLTGGAGEKLFF. DNA of the CDR3: TGTGCCAGCAGCCTTACAGGGGGCGCGGGTGAAAAACTGTTTTTT.

This clone was seen only a few times. V and J are TRBV5-1 and TRBJ2-7; 7 bases fit TRBD1. Germline CDR1 is SGHRS and CDR2 is YFSETQ. The length of the CDR3 is 14 residues. The V gene end was trimmed by 4 bases and the J gene end by 4 bases; junction bases not matched to a gene: 8. CDR3 amino acids: CASSLHPTGYEQYF. The CDR3 DNA sequence: TGCGCCAGCAGCCTACACCCGACAGGGTACGAGCAGTACTTC.

This clone was detected a few times. This chain uses TRBV7-2 with TRBJ1-5; TRBD1 aligns across 9 bases. The CDR3 runs to 14 residues. Trimming at V came to 5 bases and at J to 4 bases, leaving 3 bases not matched to a gene. Germline CDR1 and CDR2: SGHTA and FQGNSA. The CDR3: CASSPGTGNQPQHF. In DNA, the CDR3 is TGTGCCAGCAGCCCCGGGACAGGGAATCAGCCCCAGCATTTT.

The rearrangement uses TRBV2 and TRBJ2-5, with TRBD2 matching 11 bases. V gave up 9 bases and J gave up 3 bases; unmatched junction bases: 9. CDR3 length: 15 amino acids. Germline-derived CDR1 and CDR2 are SNHLY and FYNNEI. CDR3 residues: CASSQGGLAEETQYF. The CDR3 nucleotides read TGTGCCAGTAGCCAGGGGGGACTAGCGGAAGAGACCCAGTACTTC.

This clone is categorized as medium-sized. The chain joins TRBV11-3 to TRBJ2-2; TRBD1 agrees at 9 bases. V trimming: 8 bases; J trimming: 0 bases; junction bases outside the gene matches: 16. The germline V gene encodes CDR1 SGHNT and CDR2 YENEEA. The CDR3 contains 19 residues. The CDR3 coding sequence is TGTGCCAGCTCTCGCTGGACAGGGGTCGGGGAGACGAACACCGGGGAGCTGTTTTTT. It encodes CASSRWTGVGETNTGELFF.

This clone showed up just a few times. The chain is built from TRBV5-4 and TRBJ2-7; TRBD2 agrees at 13 bases. V shed 5 bases, J shed 6 bases, and the junction held 14 bases outside the gene matches. The CDR3 is made up of 17 amino acids. In germline, CDR1 is SGHNT, CDR2 YYREEE (reference sequence). This chain's CDR3 is CASSLNYAGLAGSEQYF. In DNA, the CDR3 is TGTGCCAGCAGTTTGAATTATGCGGGACTAGCGGGAAGCGAGCAGTACTTC.

The gene calls are TRBV6-2 or TRBV6-3 and TRBJ2-7; 9 bases are shared with TRBD2. The CDR3 extends over 16 amino acids. CDR1 and CDR2 (germline): MNHEY, SVGEGT. J lost 3 bases, V lost 4 bases, and 10 bases had no gene match. The CDR3 sequence is CASSSRTSASFYEQYF. The CDR3, as DNA: TGTGCCAGCAGTTCTCGGACTAGCGCGTCTTTCTACGAGCAGTACTTC.

This clone was observed a single time. CDR3 sequence (DNA): TGTGCCAGCAGCCCCGGACTAGCGCCAGATACGCAGTATTTT. Amino acid sequence: CASSPGLAPDTQYF. The chain links TRBV7-2 to TRBJ2-3, with 9 bases aligning to TRBD2. CDR1 is SGHTA and CDR2 is FQGNSA in the germline V gene. Trimming at V came to 5 bases and at J to 4 bases, leaving 4 bases not matched to a gene. This CDR3 has 14 residues.

This chain connects TRBV7-3 to TRBJ1-6; TRBD1 might be the D (5 bases). This CDR3 is built from 14 residues. Trimming left V 5 bases short and J 4 bases short, with 9 bases between. CDR1 and CDR2 (germline): SGHTA, FQGTGA. Here the CDR3 reads CASSLRGYNSPLHF. CDR3 sequence (DNA): TGTGCCAGCAGCCTTCGGGGGTATAATTCACCCCTCCACTTT.

The chain is built from TRBV7-2 and TRBJ1-1, with TRBD1 identical over 8 bases. The CDR3 is made up of 14 amino acids. The germline V gene encodes CDR1 SGHTA and CDR2 FQGNSA. V shed 6 bases and J 0 bases; nucleotides not matched to a gene: 3. The CDR3 nucleotides read TGTGCCAGCAGACCGGGACAGGTGAACACTGAAGCTTTCTTT. Residues: CASRPGQVNTEAFF.

Here the CDR3 DNA reads TGTGCCACCAGCAGGGGACAGTCGGACACCGGGGAGCTGTTTTTT. It specifies CATSRGQSDTGELFF. The gene calls are TRBV15 and TRBJ2-2, with 7 nucleotides matching TRBD1. The CDR3 is 15 amino acids. Germline lookup yields CDR1 LNHNV and CDR2 YYDKDF (reference sequence). J lost 3 bases, V lost 3 bases, and 4 bases had no gene match.

The J gene is TRBJ2-7, the V gene TRBV2; D may be TRBD1 (6 bases). CDR1 is SNHLY, CDR2 FYNNEI, per germline. The CDR3 consists of 14 residues. The ends were cut back, 6 bases at V and 1 base at J, with 13 bases in the middle. The CDR3 protein is CASRGDTYSYEQYF. In DNA form, the CDR3 reads TGTGCCAGCAGGGGGGACACCTATTCCTACGAGCAGTACTTC. Complete variable domain (other parts from reference TRBV2 and TRBJ2-7): EPEVTQTPSHQVTQMGQEVILRCVPISNHLYFYWYRQILGQKVEFLVSFYNNEISEKSEIFDDQFSVERPDGSNFTLKIRSTKLEDSAMYFCASRGDTYSYEQYFGPGTRLTVT.